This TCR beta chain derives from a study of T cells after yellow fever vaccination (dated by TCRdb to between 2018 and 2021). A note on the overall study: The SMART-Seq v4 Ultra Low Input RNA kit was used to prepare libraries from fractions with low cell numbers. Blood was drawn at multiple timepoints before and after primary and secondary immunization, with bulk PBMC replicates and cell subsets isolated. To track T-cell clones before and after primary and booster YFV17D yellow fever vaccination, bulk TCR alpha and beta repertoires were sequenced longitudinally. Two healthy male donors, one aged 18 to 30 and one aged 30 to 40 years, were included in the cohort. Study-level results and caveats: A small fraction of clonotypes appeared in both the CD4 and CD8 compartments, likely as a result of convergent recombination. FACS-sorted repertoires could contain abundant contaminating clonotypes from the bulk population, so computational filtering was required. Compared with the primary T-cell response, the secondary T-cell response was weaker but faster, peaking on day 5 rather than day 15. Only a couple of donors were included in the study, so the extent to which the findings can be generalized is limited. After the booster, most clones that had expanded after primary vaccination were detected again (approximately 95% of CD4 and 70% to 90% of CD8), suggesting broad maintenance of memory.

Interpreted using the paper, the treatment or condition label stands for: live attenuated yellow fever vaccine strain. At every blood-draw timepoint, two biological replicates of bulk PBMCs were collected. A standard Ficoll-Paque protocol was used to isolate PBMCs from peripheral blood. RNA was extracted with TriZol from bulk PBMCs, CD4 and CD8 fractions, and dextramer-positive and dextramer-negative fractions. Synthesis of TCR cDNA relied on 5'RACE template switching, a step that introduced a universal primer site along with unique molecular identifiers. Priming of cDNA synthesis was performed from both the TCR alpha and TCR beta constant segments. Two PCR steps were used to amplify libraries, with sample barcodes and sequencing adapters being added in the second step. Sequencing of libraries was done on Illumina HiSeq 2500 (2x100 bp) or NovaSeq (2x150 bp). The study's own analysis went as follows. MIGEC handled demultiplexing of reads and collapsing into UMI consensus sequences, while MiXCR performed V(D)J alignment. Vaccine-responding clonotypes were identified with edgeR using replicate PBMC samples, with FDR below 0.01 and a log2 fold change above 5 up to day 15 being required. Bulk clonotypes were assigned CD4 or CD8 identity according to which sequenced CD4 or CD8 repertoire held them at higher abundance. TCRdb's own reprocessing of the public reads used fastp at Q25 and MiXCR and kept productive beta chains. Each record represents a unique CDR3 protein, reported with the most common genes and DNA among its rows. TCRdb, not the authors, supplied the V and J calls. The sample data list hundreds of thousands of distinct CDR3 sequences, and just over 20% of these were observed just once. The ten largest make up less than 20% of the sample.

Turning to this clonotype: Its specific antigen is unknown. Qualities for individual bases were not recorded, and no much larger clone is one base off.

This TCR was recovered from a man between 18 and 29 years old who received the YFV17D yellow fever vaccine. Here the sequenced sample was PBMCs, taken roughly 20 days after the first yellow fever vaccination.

The CDR3 here reads CSAPRTGAKNIQYF. The DNA is as follows: TGCAGTGCTCCTCGCACAGGGGCCAAAAACATTCAGTACTTC. Recombination joined TRBV20-1 with TRBJ2-4; the D gene is perhaps TRBD1, from 6 matching bases. From the cysteine through the phenylalanine, the CDR3 covers 14 amino acids. Just CDR3 DNA is preserved here, 42 bases in frame from base 1. Between the V and J ends, shortened by 5 bases and 1 base respectively, the junction contains 12 bases. The germline V gene (reference sequence) supplies CDR1 DFQATT and CDR2 SNEGSKA.